Listed here is a single T cell receptor beta chain. The target antigen is unknown. The CDR3 is made up of 14 amino acids. Trimming left V 4 bases short and J 2 bases short, with 10 bases between. CDR1 is SGHAT, CDR2 FQNNGV, per germline. This sample is part of a study of shared clonotypes between healthy human individuals. Genomic DNA of every subset was divided equally among multiple immunoSEQ plates. Here immunoSEQ multiplex PCR was the method, and the copy in TCRdb shows in-frame clones only, minus some. The top ten clones hold 0.4% to 0.45% of a sample with approximately 1,500,000 clones, around 98% of them seen once. Broader study findings: Compared with memory subsets, naive subsets generally had larger estimated richness.

The chain joins TRBV11-2 to TRBJ2-3; D remains unclear. This sequence originates from a man younger than 40 in good health. Sequencing input: naive CD4+ T cells sorted from blood. The subset was: CD45RA+ positively selected. The CDR3 reads CASSSLLSTDTQYF. The CDR3 DNA reads as TGTGCCAGCAGCTCCCTACTGTCCACAGATACGCAGTATTTT.